This T cell receptor (beta chain) was identified during a study of blood T cell repertoires in COVID-19. As for the study in general: Some COVID-19 samples were acute and others convalescent; all came from the United States, Italy and Spain. T cells, B-cell-depleted T cells, or PBMCs supplied cDNA or gDNA.

Per germline, CDR1 LNHDA and CDR2 SQIVND (reference sequence). V was trimmed by 9 bases and J by 2 bases, leaving 21 bases between them. The CDR3 is 16 amino acids. Per the authors' pipeline: Reference gene primer amplification gave estimated nucleated cell counts. Assay used: immunoSEQ multiplex PCR; TCRdb lists only in-frame clones, some missing. V, J and clone size reflect that table, while D and trimming were determined from the DNA. The repertoire holds nearly 350,000 clones, with 90% to 95% as singletons. Sequencing input: peripheral blood. This sequence was found in a woman aged 18-29 years who had recovered from COVID-19. The chain has TRBV19 and TRBJ2-3; D is perhaps TRBD1 (7 bases). The CDR3, as DNA: TGTGCCAGACCCCCGATACAGGGGAGGAACACAGATACGCAGTATTTT. Its protein product is CARPPIQGRNTDTQYF.